These 29 T cell receptor beta chains were sequenced from one sample in a study of tumor-infiltrating lymphocytes in primary liver carcinoma. Germline DNA was also extracted, and blood RNA derived from unsorted whole blood. A constant-region primer served to make TCR beta cDNA from roughly 500 ng total RNA. Slightly modified ARM-PCR with three nested multiplex PCR rounds yielded TCR beta libraries. A C-beta reverse primer was combined with TRBV1-TRBV30 forward primers in the first two PCR rounds, and each round had 9 to 10 cycles. MiXCR was run by TCRdb on the multiplex PCR reads, yielding one entry per CDR3 protein. Of about 310,000 distinct CDR3 sequences detected, over 55% appear once; the ten largest clones hold approximately 9%. Sequenced material: peripheral blood. The receptors derive from a man aged 35-49 years with primary liver carcinoma and hepatitis B virus infection.

The chain joins TRBV5-6 to TRBJ2-4, with TRBD2 as a possible D gene (6 bases). V was trimmed by 10 bases and J by 10 bases, leaving 21 bases between them. CDR1 is SGHDT, CDR2 YYEEEE, per germline. CDR3 length: 13 residues. This chain's CDR3 is CAGGLPGSEIQYF. The CDR3 DNA reads TGTGCCGGCGGCTTGCCCGGGAGTGAGATTCAGTACTTC.

The V and J genes are TRBV10-3 and TRBJ2-3; TRBD2 matches 10 bases. The germline CDR1 and CDR2 sequences are ENHRY and SYGVKD. V shed 6 bases, J shed 1 base, and the junction held 7 bases outside the gene matches. CDR3 size: 16 residues. CDR3 nucleotide sequence: TGTGCCATCAGGCGGACTAGCGGAGATGGCACAGATACGCAGTATTTT. It is translated as CAIRRTSGDGTDTQYF.

As regards this clonotype: Since the CDR3 does not end with the conserved phenylalanine or tryptophan, this likely comes from a read error. The chain is built from TRBV12-3 or TRBV12-4 and TRBJ2-3; no definite D call. The CDR3 totals 14 residues. With 6 bases removed from V and 1 base from J, the gap between germline ends came to 11 bases. DNA of the CDR3: TGTGCCAGCAGGAGCTTCGGGCGCACAGATACGCAGTATCTT. Amino acids: CASRSFGRTDTQYL.

The chain couples TRBV11-3 to TRBJ1-1; 10 nucleotides align to TRBD1. Germline CDR1 reads SGHNT; CDR2 reads YENEEA. The CDR3 runs to 14 residues. V shed 8 bases and J 5 bases; nucleotides not matched to a gene: 8. In DNA, the CDR3 is TGTGCCAGCGACTTGACAGGGGGCGAAACTGAAGCTTTCTTT. Encoded protein: CASDLTGGETEAFF.

Points on this clonotype: Being one base from a much bigger clone, this may be a read error. The rearrangement joins TRBV4-2 to TRBJ2-3; D ambiguous. CDR3 length equals 15 residues. The germline V gene encodes CDR1 LGHNA and CDR2 YNFKEQ. The CDR3 region is CASSHWVASTDTQCF. In nucleotides, the CDR3 is TGTGCCAGCAGCCATTGGGTAGCATCCACAGATACGCAGTGTTTT.

As to this clonotype: This may be a read error: a much more frequent sequence differs by one nucleotide. The V gene is TRBV6-1, the J gene TRBJ2-3; D gene ambiguous. This CDR3 is built from 13 residues. The V end lost 4 bases, the J end lost 6 bases, and 11 bases lay between the germline ends. Germline lookup yields CDR1 MNHNS and CDR2 SASEGT. This chain's CDR3 is CASSGKSGDTQYF. The CDR3 nucleotides are TGTGCCAGCAGTGGGAAAAGTGGGGATACGCAGTATTTT.

Notes on this clonotype: It may be a read error: a sequence one base away is much more abundant. CDR3 amino acids: CRGGWGTDTQYF. For the CDR3, the DNA is TGCAGAGGGGGTTGGGGCACAGATACGCAGTATTTT. The chain is built from TRBV29-1 and TRBJ2-3; tentatively, D is TRBD1 (6 bases). Germline V gives CDR1 SQVTM, CDR2 ANQGSEA. The CDR3 extends over 12 amino acids.

About this clonotype itself: A much larger clone sits a single nucleotide away, making a read error possible. The chain couples TRBV12-3 or TRBV12-4 to TRBJ1-1; 7 nucleotides align to TRBD1. CDR3 size: 11 residues. CDR3: CVSSITGVAFF. The CDR3 DNA is TGTGTCAGCAGTATTACAGGGGTAGCTTTCTTT.

Many counts were recorded for this clonotype. The chain is built from TRBV11-1 and TRBJ2-5, with 7 bases matching TRBD2. This CDR3 region has 14 residues. Trimming at V came to 2 bases and at J to 2 bases, leaving 2 bases not matched to a gene. The germline gives CDR1 SGHAT, CDR2 FQDESV (reference sequence). The CDR3 is CASSLSGAQETQYF. CDR3 sequence (DNA): TGTGCCAGCAGCTTAAGCGGGGCGCAAGAGACCCAGTACTTC.

For this clonotype: The missing conserved phenylalanine or tryptophan at the end of this CDR3 makes a read error likely. No DNA is shown, since the ends of the CDR3 on it are uncertain; the CDR3 is the one TCRdb lists. Here the CDR3 reads CASSQVRLADYNEEFL. J is TRBJ2-1 and V is TRBV14; the table's D call TRBD2 went unverified against the DNA. The germline gives CDR1 SGHDN, CDR2 FVKESK. Termini included, the CDR3 measures 16 amino acids.

This clonotype occurred once. At one of its ends the junction is not consistent with the germline gene, which may arise from a read error. The CDR3 DNA reads TGTGTCAGCAAGGGGACTAGCTTGAACAATGAGCAGTTCTTC. Translating it yields CVSKGTSLNNEQFF. The V and J genes are TRBV6-1 and TRBJ2-1, with 9 bases fitting TRBD2. CDR3 length equals 14 residues. Germline V gene lookup returns CDR1 MNHNS and CDR2 SASEGT.

The chain employs TRBV30 and TRBJ1-1, with D uncertain. Trimming took 5 bases from V and 6 from J, leaving 10 bases between them. This CDR3 is built from 11 residues. Germline V gene sequence: CDR1 GTSNPN, CDR2 SVGIG (reference sequence). The DNA for the CDR3 is TGTGCCTGGGCTAAAAGGGCTGAAGCTTTCTTT. Residues: CAWAKRAEAFF.

With respect to this clonotype: One end of the junction varies from germline; a read error may be responsible. The V call is TRBV28, the J call TRBJ2-4; D possibly corresponds to TRBD1 (5 bases). Germline CDR1 MDHEN, CDR2 SYDVKM. The CDR3 is 13 residues long. CDR3 residues: CASQGLTKNIQYF. The CDR3 DNA reads as TGTGCCAGCCAGGGTTTAACCAAAAACATTCAGTATTTC.

This clonotype was counted between two and nine times. This sequence joins TRBV12-5 and TRBJ2-3; the D gene could be TRBD1 or TRBD2 (5 bases each). Trimming took 8 bases from V and 10 from J, leaving 16 bases between them. The CDR3 length is 12 residues. CDR1 is LGHNT, CDR2 FRNRAP, per germline. The CDR3 nucleotides read TGTGCTAGTTCCGGGGACCCCGGTGCGCAGTATTTT. It is translated as CASSGDPGAQYF.

J is TRBJ1-2 and V is TRBV30; D not resolved. The CDR3 loop spans 15 amino acids. Trimming took 2 bases from V and 0 from J, leaving 13 bases between them. The germline CDR1 and CDR2 sequences are GTSNPN and SVGIG (reference sequence). The CDR3 nucleotides read TGTGCCTGGAGTACCGCCGGGTTAGCTAACTATGGCTACACCTTC. This encodes CAWSTAGLANYGYTF.

On this clonotype itself: One base away lies a much larger clone, so this may be a sequencing read error. The V call is TRBV12-3 or TRBV12-4, the J call TRBJ2-7; D might be TRBD1 (6 bases). The CDR3 totals 13 residues. The CDR3 sequence is CTSSLDRFHEQYF. The CDR3 nucleotides read TGTACCAGCAGTTTAGACAGGTTCCACGAGCAGTACTTC.

As to this clonotype: Since a much larger clone is just one base distant, this may be a read error. This chain uses TRBV4-3 with TRBJ1-1; D call uncertain. Germline V gives CDR1 LGHNA, CDR2 YSLEER. V lost 5 bases to trimming and J lost 1 base, with 14 bases between them. The CDR3 consists of 15 residues. The DNA of the CDR3 is TGCGCCAGCAGCAAGGATGTGTGCCCGAACACTGAAGCTTTCTTT. As protein: CASSKDVCPNTEAFF.

On this clonotype: This may be a read error, as it is one base from a much larger clone. The chain employs TRBV6-5 and TRBJ2-1, with TRBD2 identical over 14 bases. V dropped 2 bases and J dropped 8; count of bases not matched to a gene: 5. Germline CDR1 MNHEY, CDR2 SVGAGI. CDR3 length equals 16 residues. For the CDR3, the DNA is TGTGCCAGCAGTTACCGGACTAGCGGGAGGCCCGATGAGCAGTTCTTC. It translates to CASSYRTSGRPDEQFF.

Of note for this clonotype: A read error may explain this, as a much larger clone is one base away. This sequence joins TRBV6-6 and TRBJ2-1; the match to TRBD2 covers 7 bases. This CDR3 has 15 residues. CDR1 and CDR2 from the germline V gene are MNHNY and SVGAGI (reference sequence). V lost 4 bases and J lost 7; bases outside the gene matches: 10. The CDR3 nucleotides are TGTGCCAGCAGTTCTTACGGGGGGAACAATAATGAGCAGTTCTTC. Translated: CASSSYGGNNNEQFF.

In the case of this clonotype: Germline is not matched at one junction end, which may reflect a read error. V usage is TRBV7-9 and J usage is TRBJ2-5; TRBD1 agrees at 10 bases. The CDR3 has 15 residues. Germline V lookup: CDR1 SEHNR, CDR2 FQNEAQ (reference sequence). The CDR3 sequence: CPSSLGQGKGETQYF. CDR3 in DNA: TGTCCCAGCAGCTTGGGACAGGGGAAGGGAGAGACCCAGTACTTC.

Notes on this clonotype: Here the CDR3 omits its conserved ending phenylalanine or tryptophan, so a read error is the likely source. This chain links TRBV11-1 with TRBJ2-7, with 7 bases identical to TRBD2. The CDR3 is 15 amino acids. Looked up from germline, CDR1 is SGHAT and CDR2 is FQDESV (reference sequence). Trimming took 5 bases from V and 3 from J; bases not matched to a gene: 10. The CDR3 nucleotides are TGTGCCAGCAGCCTTGGGGGGGACGGGAGCTACGAGCAGTACCTC. This gives the protein CASSLGGDGSYEQYL.

CDR3 nucleotide sequence: TGTGCCAGCAGCCCCCTATGGGGGTTCTCCTACGAGCAGTACTTC. This translates into CASSPLWGFSYEQYF. The rearrangement joins TRBV5-5 to TRBJ2-7, with D perhaps being TRBD1 or TRBD2 (5 bases each). CDR1 SGHKS and CDR2 YYEKEE come from the germline V gene (reference sequence). The CDR3 loop spans 15 amino acids. V shed 4 bases and J shed 0 bases, with 14 bases lying between them.

This clonotype was seen repeatedly, ten times or more. The chain links TRBV11-3 to TRBJ2-4, with 9 bases aligning to TRBD1. This CDR3 region has 20 residues. In germline, CDR1 is SGHNT, CDR2 YENEEA. The V segment lost 4 bases and the J segment 2 bases; nucleotides outside the gene matches: 18. CDR3 loop: CASSSPSYCPGTGTKNIQYF. CDR3 coding DNA: TGTGCCAGCAGCTCTCCTTCCTACTGTCCCGGGACAGGGACCAAAAACATTCAGTACTTC.

V is TRBV29-1 and J is TRBJ2-5, with D maybe TRBD1 (7 bases). V dropped 6 bases and J dropped 4 bases, with 18 bases sitting between them. CDR3 size: 14 residues. Germline V gene sequence: CDR1 SQVTM, CDR2 ANQGSEA. CDR3 loop: CSVRQGSRGETQYF. DNA for the CDR3: TGCAGCGTACGACAGGGATCGCGGGGAGAGACCCAGTACTTC.

Worth noting for this clonotype: A read error may explain this, as a much larger clone is one base away. The rearrangement joins TRBV6-5 to TRBJ2-4; 7 bases map to TRBD1. The CDR3 totals 17 residues. CDR1 is MNHEY and CDR2 is SVGAGI in the germline V gene. This chain's CDR3 is CTSSYSAPLGGRNIQYF. The CDR3, as DNA: TGTACCAGCAGTTACTCAGCACCCCTAGGGGGCAGAAACATTCAGTACTTC.

This clonotype came up a few times. The chain has TRBV28 and TRBJ2-1; TRBD1 might be the D (6 bases). The CDR3 runs to 16 residues. From germline, CDR1 is MDHEN and CDR2 SYDVKM. The V end was cut by 5 bases, the J end by 5 bases, with 19 bases between. The CDR3 reads CASSLPRGRTHNEQFF. The CDR3 nucleotides read TGTGCCAGCAGTCTCCCCAGGGGCCGAACCCACAATGAGCAGTTCTTC.

This clonotype was seen ten or more times. This sequence joins TRBV4-3 and TRBJ2-5; D ambiguous. The CDR3 is made up of 15 amino acids. Trimming took 1 base from V and 0 from J, leaving 9 bases between them. Germline loops: CDR1 LGHNA, CDR2 YSLEER. The DNA for the CDR3 is TGCGCCAGCAGCCAAGGGGTGGGGTACCAAGAGACCCAGTACTTC. Its translation: CASSQGVGYQETQYF.

Points on this clonotype: The junction departs from germline at one end; a sequencing error may be responsible. V and J are TRBV11-2 and TRBJ2-1, with 13 bases fitting TRBD2. Germline CDR1 SGHAT, CDR2 FQNNGV. The CDR3 spans 16 residues. CDR3 in DNA: TGTACCAGCATCCCAGAGGTGGGACTAGCGGGAAGTGAGCAGCTCTTC. Protein: CTSIPEVGLAGSEQLF.

The chain employs TRBV6-1 and TRBJ2-1; D unclear. V gave up 2 bases and J gave up 6 bases, with 11 bases separating them. Germline values: CDR1 MNHNS, CDR2 SASEGT. The CDR3 length is 14 residues. The CDR3 region has the DNA TGTGCCAGCAGTGAATTAGGGCAAAGCAATGAGCAGTTCTTC. It codes for CASSELGQSNEQFF.